One and the same sample provided the 31 T cell receptor beta chains below, sequenced in a study of blood T cell repertoires in COVID-19 (dated by TCRdb to 2019 to 2021). Preparation of the library involved the immunoSEQ multiplex PCR assay. TCRdb mirrors the immuneACCESS table, restricted to in-frame sequences. Some clones are absent from its copies; in checked studies, under half trace to an unresolved V gene, and the reason for the others is unknown. The sample profile shows around 100,000 clones; more than 75% of them were found once. Together, the top ten hold about 1.3% of the sample. Sequencing input: peripheral blood. The receptors come from a man aged 35-49 years with acute or convalescent COVID-19.

The rearrangement uses TRBV19 and TRBJ2-4, with 13 nucleotides matching TRBD2. The CDR3 consists of 16 residues. V lost 3 bases and J lost 7; bases outside the gene matches: 6. CDR1 is LNHDA, CDR2 SQIVND, per germline (reference sequence). This chain's CDR3 is CASSMGLAGLGNIQYF. CDR3 bases: TGTGCCAGTAGTATGGGACTAGCGGGGTTGGGGAACATTCAGTACTTC.

This sequence joins TRBV2 and TRBJ2-1; 11 nucleotides agree with TRBD2. Germline V CDR1 and CDR2: SNHLY, FYNNEI. The CDR3 has 17 amino acids. The J segment lost 6 bases and the V segment lost 3 bases, leaving 10 bases of the junction unmatched. The CDR3 nucleotides read TGTGCCAGCAGTGACGTTCGGGGACTAGCGGCACCCAATGAGCAGTTCTTC. Protein sequence: CASSDVRGLAAPNEQFF.

This clone is categorized as medium-sized. J is TRBJ2-7 and V is TRBV7-2; 8 bases line up with TRBD2. Germline CDR1 is SGHTA and CDR2 is FQGNSA. The CDR3 sequence is 13 residues long. The junction had 6 bases not matched to a gene; V was cut back by 1 base and J by 10 bases. The CDR3 coding sequence is TGTGCCAGCAGCTTAGGGCTAGCGGGCCAACAGTACTTC. Its protein product is CASSLGLAGQQYF. The variable domain in full, with the rest retrieved from reference TRBV7-2 and TRBJ2-7, is GAGVSQSPSNKVTEKGKDVELRCDPISGHTALYWYRQSLGQGLEFLIYFQGNSAPDKSGLPSDRFSAERTGGSVSTLTIQRTQQEDSAVYLCASSLGLAGQQYFGPGTRLTVT.

The chain carries TRBV13 and TRBJ1-2; 8 bases line up with TRBD1. CDR3 length equals 16 residues. The J segment lost 5 bases and the V segment lost 5 bases, leaving 13 bases of the junction unmatched. Germline V lookup: CDR1 PRHDT, CDR2 FYEKMQ (reference sequence). This CDR3 is CASSRDQGALRYGYTF. DNA of the CDR3: TGTGCCAGCAGCCGAGATCAGGGGGCGCTGAGGTATGGCTACACCTTC.

CDR3 in DNA: TGTGCCAGCAGTTACACTACCACAGGGTACAATGAGCAGTTCTTC. Its translation is CASSYTTTGYNEQFF. The rearrangement uses TRBV6-5 and TRBJ2-1, with a tentative D call TRBD1 (6 bases). The V end was cut by 2 bases, the J end by 4 bases, with 12 bases between. This CDR3 has 15 amino acids. Per the germline V gene, CDR1 is MNHEY and CDR2 is SVGAGI.

The sample holds a few counts of this clone. The chain combines TRBV5-1 with TRBJ2-7; 8 bases align to TRBD1. Trimming cost V 0 bases and J 3 bases; bases outside gene matches: 5. This CDR3 is 15 amino acids long. Germline CDR1 reads SGHRS; CDR2 reads YFSETQ. Written as DNA, the CDR3 is TGCGCCAGCAGCTTGGGGGTCAGGGGGCTCTACGAGCAGTACTTC. This sequence encodes CASSLGVRGLYEQYF.

In its sample, this clone was seen once. The chain has TRBV5-1 and TRBJ1-6; D possibly corresponds to TRBD1 (5 bases). The germline V and J ends were trimmed by 0 bases and 2 bases, with 12 bases remaining between them. Per germline, CDR1 SGHRS and CDR2 YFSETQ. The CDR3 runs to 17 residues. CDR3 nucleotide sequence: TGCGCCAGCAGCTTGGCAGGGTTGGGCACCTATAATTCACCCCTCCACTTT. It codes for CASSLAGLGTYNSPLHF. Filled out from reference TRBV5-1 and TRBJ1-6, the complete variable domain reads KAGVTQTPRYLIKTRGQQVTLSCSPISGHRSVSWYQQTPGQGLQFLFEYFSETQRNKGNFPGRFSGRQFSNSRSEMNVSTLELGDSALYLCASSLAGLGTYNSPLHFGNGTRLTVT.

This clone is a singleton in its sample. The chain couples TRBV5-4 to TRBJ2-3; 10 nucleotides line up with TRBD2. Trimming at V came to 0 bases and at J to 6 bases, leaving 7 bases not matched to a gene. Germline V gene data show CDR1 as SGHNT and CDR2 as YYREEE (reference sequence). This CDR3 comprises 16 residues. CDR3 in DNA: TGTGCCAGCAGCTTGGGAGGAGCGGGGGGGCGGGATACGCAGTATTTT. Translated, it gives CASSLGGAGGRDTQYF.

The genes are TRBV3-1 (or the pseudogene TRBV3-2) and TRBJ1-1, with D perhaps TRBD1 (6 bases). Germline CDR1 is LGHDT and CDR2 is YNNKEL (reference sequence). V was shortened by 1 base and J by 6 bases, with 12 bases between the two germline ends. The CDR3 runs 14 residues. CDR3 DNA: TGTGCCAGCAGCCAAGCACAGGGTGTCGCTGAAGCTTTCTTT. It encodes CASSQAQGVAEAFF.

The chain recombines TRBV30 with TRBJ2-3; TRBD2 agrees at 9 bases. Trimming took 2 bases from V and 2 from J; bases not matched to a gene: 5. The CDR3 totals 15 residues. Germline CDR1 and CDR2: GTSNPN and SVGIG (reference sequence). CDR3 sequence reads: CAWSSGTSNTDTQYF. CDR3 DNA: TGTGCCTGGAGTTCCGGGACTAGCAACACAGATACGCAGTATTTT. Drawing the rest from reference TRBV30 and TRBJ2-3, the complete variable domain is SQTIHQWPATLVQPVGSPLSLECTVEGTSNPNLYWYRQAAGRGLQLLFYSVGIGQISSEVPQNLSASRPQDRQFILSSKKLLLSDSGFYLCAWSSGTSNTDTQYFGPGTRLTVL.

V gene TRBV7-2 combines with J gene TRBJ2-7; possible D gene TRBD2, 6 bases. Germline V gene lookup returns CDR1 SGHTA and CDR2 FQGNSA. The ends were cut back, 2 bases at V and 0 bases at J, with 11 bases in the middle. This CDR3 has 15 residues. CDR3 DNA sequence: TGTGCCAGCAGCTTACAGGCGGGGTCCTCCTACGAGCAGTACTTC. It encodes CASSLQAGSSYEQYF.

This chain uses TRBV11-2 with TRBJ2-3; the D gene is possibly TRBD2 (6 bases). V was cut by 5 bases and J by 4 bases, with 13 bases left in between. This CDR3 spans 14 amino acids. Germline V CDR1 and CDR2: SGHAT, FQNNGV. CDR3 amino acids: CASSPTRGADTQYF. In DNA, the CDR3 is TGTGCCAGCAGCCCAACGCGGGGCGCAGATACGCAGTATTTT.

The chain has TRBV20-1 and TRBJ1-6; maybe TRBD1 (6 bases). The CDR3 consists of 16 residues. Germline V gene data show CDR1 as DFQATT and CDR2 as SNEGSKA (reference sequence). V was clipped by 3 bases and J by 7 bases, with 19 bases between them. In DNA, the CDR3 is TGCAGTGCTAGTCCTCTGGGACACCCGACCAATTCACCCCTCCACTTT. Translating it yields CSASPLGHPTNSPLHF.

The CDR3 bases are TGTGCCAGCTCACCATTCAGCGGAGGCGCCAATCAAGAGACCCAGTACTTC. Amino acid sequence: CASSPFSGGANQETQYF. The chain combines TRBV18 with TRBJ2-5; D may be TRBD2 (5 bases). The V gene lost 2 bases and the J gene lost 2 bases, with 18 bases spanning the gap. This CDR3 is 17 amino acids long. The germline CDR1 and CDR2 sequences are KGHSH and LQKENI.

The CDR3 spells CASSSQGAGKGSYEQYF. The DNA for the CDR3 is TGTGCCAGCAGCTCCCAGGGGGCCGGTAAGGGCTCCTACGAGCAGTACTTC. This rearrangement joins TRBV11-2 to TRBJ2-7; 8 nucleotides align to TRBD1. This CDR3 is 17 amino acids long. Germline V gene sequence: CDR1 SGHAT, CDR2 FQNNGV. After removal of 4 bases from V and 0 bases from J, the junction contained 11 bases not matched to a gene.

The chain links TRBV2 to TRBJ2-7; 12 nucleotides match TRBD1. Trimming cost V 9 bases and J 4 bases; bases outside gene matches: 7. CDR1 SNHLY and CDR2 FYNNEI come from the germline V gene. This CDR3 region has 14 residues. The DNA of the CDR3 is TGTGCCAGTGGGCGGGACAGGGGGCTTTACGAGCAGTACTTC. Protein sequence: CASGRDRGLYEQYF.

V gene TRBV30 combines with J gene TRBJ1-5; D gene uncertain. Germline V CDR1 and CDR2: GTSNPN, SVGIG (reference sequence). CDR3 length equals 14 residues. Trimming stripped 5 bases from V and 0 bases from J, with 11 bases between. The CDR3 region is CAWSSLFSNQPQHF. The CDR3 region has the DNA TGTGCCTGGTCCTCTCTCTTTAGCAATCAGCCCCAGCATTTT.

CDR3 DNA: TGTGCCAGCAGCTCAGGACAGGGCGACAACACCGGGGAGCTGTTTTTT. This codes for CASSSGQGDNTGELFF. The V gene is TRBV11-2, the J gene TRBJ2-2, with 8 bases identical to TRBD1. V dropped 4 bases and J dropped 2; count of bases not matched to a gene: 6. CDR1 SGHAT and CDR2 FQNNGV come from the germline V gene. This CDR3 is built from 16 residues.

The gene calls are TRBV6-5 and TRBJ1-1; possibly TRBD1 for D (5 bases). Trimming shortened V by 6 bases and J by 6 bases, and 11 bases separated the two germline ends. Germline CDR1 is MNHEY and CDR2 is SVGAGI. This CDR3 has 12 amino acids. The DNA of the CDR3 is TGTGCCAGCAGAGGGGTGTGGGCTGAAGCTTTCTTT. Its translation is CASRGVWAEAFF.

The CDR3 DNA reads as TGTGCCAGTAGTAGGGCTAGCGGGGGACTACAAGAGACCCAGTACTTC. Protein: CASSRASGGLQETQYF. The rearrangement links TRBV19 to TRBJ2-5; 10 nucleotides match TRBD2. Germline V gene sequence: CDR1 LNHDA, CDR2 SQIVND (reference sequence). Trimming removed 4 bases from V and 2 bases from J; junction bases left unmatched: 7. The CDR3 is 16 residues long.

This chain uses TRBV27 with TRBJ2-3; 10 bases align to TRBD2. There are 16 residues in the CDR3. In germline, CDR1 is MNHEY, CDR2 SMNVEV (reference sequence). V lost 6 bases and J lost 1; bases outside the gene matches: 7. CDR3 DNA sequence: TGTGCCAGCAGCCCTCGGCTAGCGGGGGGCACAGATACGCAGTATTTT. Protein sequence: CASSPRLAGGTDTQYF.

The rearrangement links TRBV11-2 to TRBJ2-1; possible D gene TRBD2, 7 bases. Germline V gene sequence: CDR1 SGHAT, CDR2 FQNNGV. The CDR3 loop spans 15 amino acids. Trimming pared 4 bases from V and 7 bases from J, leaving 17 bases between. The CDR3 DNA reads TGTGCCAGCAGCTCCGCCGGGCGGGGGCAAAATGAGCAGTTCTTC. Protein product: CASSSAGRGQNEQFF.

This clone was found a few times. The chain combines TRBV5-6 with TRBJ2-1; 7 bases map to TRBD2. CDR1 is SGHDT, CDR2 YYEEEE, per germline. V lost 2 bases, J lost 5 bases, and 4 bases stayed unmatched. This CDR3 comprises 14 residues. This CDR3 reads CASSFGRPDNEQFF. The CDR3 DNA is TGTGCCAGCAGCTTCGGGAGGCCAGACAATGAGCAGTTCTTC.

The V and J genes are TRBV12-5 and TRBJ1-2; 8 positions agree with TRBD1. The CDR3 runs 13 residues. Unmatched junction bases numbered 5, after V lost 3 bases and J lost 8 bases. Germline-derived CDR1 and CDR2 are LGHNT and FRNRAP. DNA for the CDR3: TGTGCTAGTGGTTTAGGACAGGGAGGGGGCTACACCTTC. As protein: CASGLGQGGGYTF.

The chain has TRBV24-1 and TRBJ2-3, with TRBD1 as a possible D gene (6 bases). The CDR3 is 18 residues long. Between the trimmed V and J ends, which lost 3 bases and 0 bases, there was a span of 18 bases. CDR1 and CDR2 from the germline V gene are KGHDR and SFDVKD. CDR3 region: CATSDPPGQTRSTDTQYF. The CDR3, as DNA: TGTGCCACCAGTGATCCACCCGGACAGACCCGTAGCACAGATACGCAGTATTTT.

The CDR3 sequence: CAVGPPRGEQFF. CDR3 nucleotides: TGTGCCGTGGGACCTCCGCGGGGTGAGCAGTTCTTC. The V call is TRBV6-5, the J call TRBJ2-1; maybe TRBD2 (6 bases). The V and J ends lost 11 bases and 9 bases respectively, with 17 bases between them. In germline, CDR1 is MNHEY, CDR2 SVGAGI. The CDR3 length is 12 residues.

The chain uses TRBV5-6 and TRBJ2-5, with a tentative D call TRBD2 (5 bases). V was pared by 4 bases and J by 5 bases, with 15 bases between. This CDR3 contains 14 residues. Per the germline V gene, CDR1 is SGHDT and CDR2 is YYEEEE. CDR3 sequence: CASSAGWVSETQYF. For the CDR3, the DNA is TGTGCCAGCAGCGCGGGTTGGGTGTCGGAGACCCAGTACTTC.

The chain joins TRBV15 to TRBJ2-3; 10 nucleotides line up with TRBD2. V shed 5 bases and J 4 bases; nucleotides not matched to a gene: 3. The CDR3 length is 14 residues. Germline CDR1 LNHNV, CDR2 YYDKDF (reference sequence). The CDR3 DNA sequence: TGTGCCACCAGCGGAGGACTAGCGGCAGATACGCAGTATTTT. As protein: CATSGGLAADTQYF.

The chain joins TRBV27 to TRBJ2-7; TRBD2 aligns across 7 bases. J lost 7 bases, V lost 3 bases, and 15 bases had no gene match. Germline V gene lookup returns CDR1 MNHEY and CDR2 SMNVEV (reference sequence). The CDR3 is made up of 16 amino acids. CDR3 DNA sequence: TGTGCCAGCAGTTTTAATTTGACTAGCTTTTGTCTGGAGCAGTACTTC. It codes for CASSFNLTSFCLEQYF.

As DNA, the CDR3 is TGTGCCAGCTCACCTAGTCGGCAGGTCACAGATACGCAGTATTTT. Translated, it gives CASSPSRQVTDTQYF. The gene calls are TRBV18 and TRBJ2-3; D is unresolved. Trimming cost V 3 bases and J 2 bases, with 12 bases left between them. The CDR3 has 15 residues. CDR1 is KGHSH, CDR2 LQKENI, per germline.

The rearrangement links TRBV6-6 to TRBJ2-5, with 9 bases matching TRBD2. The V gene end was trimmed by 5 bases and the J gene end by 4 bases; junction bases not matched to a gene: 8. The CDR3 has 15 residues. Per germline, CDR1 MNHNY and CDR2 SVGAGI (reference sequence). CDR3 in amino acids: CASSHSSGTLETQYF. CDR3 coding DNA: TGTGCCAGCAGTCATTCTAGCGGGACTCTAGAGACCCAGTACTTC.